Ten or more counts support the clone carrying this TCR beta chain. This specimen belongs to a study of T cells in Graves' hyperthyroidism and ophthalmopathy. The CDR3 has 12 residues. Germline V gene lookup returns CDR1 SGHRS and CDR2 YFSETQ. V was shortened by 0 bases and J by 5 bases, with 6 bases between the two germline ends. Template material for amplifying TCR beta CDR3 regions consisted of RNA transcripts. The HTBI primer set drove a first-round RT-PCR of the TCR CDR3. TCRdb itself ran the multiplex PCR reads through MiXCR, one entry per CDR3 protein. Of about 540,000 distinct CDR3 sequences in the sample, around 42% are singletons; the top ten hold more than 7%.

The chain joins TRBV5-1 to TRBJ2-7; D is unresolved. The sequenced material came from peripheral blood or thyroid tissue (not recorded which). The receptor was isolated from a woman under 30 with Graves' hyperthyroidism. This chain's CDR3 is CASSLGIHEQYF. The CDR3 nucleotides read TGCGCCAGCAGCTTGGGAATCCACGAGCAGTACTTC.